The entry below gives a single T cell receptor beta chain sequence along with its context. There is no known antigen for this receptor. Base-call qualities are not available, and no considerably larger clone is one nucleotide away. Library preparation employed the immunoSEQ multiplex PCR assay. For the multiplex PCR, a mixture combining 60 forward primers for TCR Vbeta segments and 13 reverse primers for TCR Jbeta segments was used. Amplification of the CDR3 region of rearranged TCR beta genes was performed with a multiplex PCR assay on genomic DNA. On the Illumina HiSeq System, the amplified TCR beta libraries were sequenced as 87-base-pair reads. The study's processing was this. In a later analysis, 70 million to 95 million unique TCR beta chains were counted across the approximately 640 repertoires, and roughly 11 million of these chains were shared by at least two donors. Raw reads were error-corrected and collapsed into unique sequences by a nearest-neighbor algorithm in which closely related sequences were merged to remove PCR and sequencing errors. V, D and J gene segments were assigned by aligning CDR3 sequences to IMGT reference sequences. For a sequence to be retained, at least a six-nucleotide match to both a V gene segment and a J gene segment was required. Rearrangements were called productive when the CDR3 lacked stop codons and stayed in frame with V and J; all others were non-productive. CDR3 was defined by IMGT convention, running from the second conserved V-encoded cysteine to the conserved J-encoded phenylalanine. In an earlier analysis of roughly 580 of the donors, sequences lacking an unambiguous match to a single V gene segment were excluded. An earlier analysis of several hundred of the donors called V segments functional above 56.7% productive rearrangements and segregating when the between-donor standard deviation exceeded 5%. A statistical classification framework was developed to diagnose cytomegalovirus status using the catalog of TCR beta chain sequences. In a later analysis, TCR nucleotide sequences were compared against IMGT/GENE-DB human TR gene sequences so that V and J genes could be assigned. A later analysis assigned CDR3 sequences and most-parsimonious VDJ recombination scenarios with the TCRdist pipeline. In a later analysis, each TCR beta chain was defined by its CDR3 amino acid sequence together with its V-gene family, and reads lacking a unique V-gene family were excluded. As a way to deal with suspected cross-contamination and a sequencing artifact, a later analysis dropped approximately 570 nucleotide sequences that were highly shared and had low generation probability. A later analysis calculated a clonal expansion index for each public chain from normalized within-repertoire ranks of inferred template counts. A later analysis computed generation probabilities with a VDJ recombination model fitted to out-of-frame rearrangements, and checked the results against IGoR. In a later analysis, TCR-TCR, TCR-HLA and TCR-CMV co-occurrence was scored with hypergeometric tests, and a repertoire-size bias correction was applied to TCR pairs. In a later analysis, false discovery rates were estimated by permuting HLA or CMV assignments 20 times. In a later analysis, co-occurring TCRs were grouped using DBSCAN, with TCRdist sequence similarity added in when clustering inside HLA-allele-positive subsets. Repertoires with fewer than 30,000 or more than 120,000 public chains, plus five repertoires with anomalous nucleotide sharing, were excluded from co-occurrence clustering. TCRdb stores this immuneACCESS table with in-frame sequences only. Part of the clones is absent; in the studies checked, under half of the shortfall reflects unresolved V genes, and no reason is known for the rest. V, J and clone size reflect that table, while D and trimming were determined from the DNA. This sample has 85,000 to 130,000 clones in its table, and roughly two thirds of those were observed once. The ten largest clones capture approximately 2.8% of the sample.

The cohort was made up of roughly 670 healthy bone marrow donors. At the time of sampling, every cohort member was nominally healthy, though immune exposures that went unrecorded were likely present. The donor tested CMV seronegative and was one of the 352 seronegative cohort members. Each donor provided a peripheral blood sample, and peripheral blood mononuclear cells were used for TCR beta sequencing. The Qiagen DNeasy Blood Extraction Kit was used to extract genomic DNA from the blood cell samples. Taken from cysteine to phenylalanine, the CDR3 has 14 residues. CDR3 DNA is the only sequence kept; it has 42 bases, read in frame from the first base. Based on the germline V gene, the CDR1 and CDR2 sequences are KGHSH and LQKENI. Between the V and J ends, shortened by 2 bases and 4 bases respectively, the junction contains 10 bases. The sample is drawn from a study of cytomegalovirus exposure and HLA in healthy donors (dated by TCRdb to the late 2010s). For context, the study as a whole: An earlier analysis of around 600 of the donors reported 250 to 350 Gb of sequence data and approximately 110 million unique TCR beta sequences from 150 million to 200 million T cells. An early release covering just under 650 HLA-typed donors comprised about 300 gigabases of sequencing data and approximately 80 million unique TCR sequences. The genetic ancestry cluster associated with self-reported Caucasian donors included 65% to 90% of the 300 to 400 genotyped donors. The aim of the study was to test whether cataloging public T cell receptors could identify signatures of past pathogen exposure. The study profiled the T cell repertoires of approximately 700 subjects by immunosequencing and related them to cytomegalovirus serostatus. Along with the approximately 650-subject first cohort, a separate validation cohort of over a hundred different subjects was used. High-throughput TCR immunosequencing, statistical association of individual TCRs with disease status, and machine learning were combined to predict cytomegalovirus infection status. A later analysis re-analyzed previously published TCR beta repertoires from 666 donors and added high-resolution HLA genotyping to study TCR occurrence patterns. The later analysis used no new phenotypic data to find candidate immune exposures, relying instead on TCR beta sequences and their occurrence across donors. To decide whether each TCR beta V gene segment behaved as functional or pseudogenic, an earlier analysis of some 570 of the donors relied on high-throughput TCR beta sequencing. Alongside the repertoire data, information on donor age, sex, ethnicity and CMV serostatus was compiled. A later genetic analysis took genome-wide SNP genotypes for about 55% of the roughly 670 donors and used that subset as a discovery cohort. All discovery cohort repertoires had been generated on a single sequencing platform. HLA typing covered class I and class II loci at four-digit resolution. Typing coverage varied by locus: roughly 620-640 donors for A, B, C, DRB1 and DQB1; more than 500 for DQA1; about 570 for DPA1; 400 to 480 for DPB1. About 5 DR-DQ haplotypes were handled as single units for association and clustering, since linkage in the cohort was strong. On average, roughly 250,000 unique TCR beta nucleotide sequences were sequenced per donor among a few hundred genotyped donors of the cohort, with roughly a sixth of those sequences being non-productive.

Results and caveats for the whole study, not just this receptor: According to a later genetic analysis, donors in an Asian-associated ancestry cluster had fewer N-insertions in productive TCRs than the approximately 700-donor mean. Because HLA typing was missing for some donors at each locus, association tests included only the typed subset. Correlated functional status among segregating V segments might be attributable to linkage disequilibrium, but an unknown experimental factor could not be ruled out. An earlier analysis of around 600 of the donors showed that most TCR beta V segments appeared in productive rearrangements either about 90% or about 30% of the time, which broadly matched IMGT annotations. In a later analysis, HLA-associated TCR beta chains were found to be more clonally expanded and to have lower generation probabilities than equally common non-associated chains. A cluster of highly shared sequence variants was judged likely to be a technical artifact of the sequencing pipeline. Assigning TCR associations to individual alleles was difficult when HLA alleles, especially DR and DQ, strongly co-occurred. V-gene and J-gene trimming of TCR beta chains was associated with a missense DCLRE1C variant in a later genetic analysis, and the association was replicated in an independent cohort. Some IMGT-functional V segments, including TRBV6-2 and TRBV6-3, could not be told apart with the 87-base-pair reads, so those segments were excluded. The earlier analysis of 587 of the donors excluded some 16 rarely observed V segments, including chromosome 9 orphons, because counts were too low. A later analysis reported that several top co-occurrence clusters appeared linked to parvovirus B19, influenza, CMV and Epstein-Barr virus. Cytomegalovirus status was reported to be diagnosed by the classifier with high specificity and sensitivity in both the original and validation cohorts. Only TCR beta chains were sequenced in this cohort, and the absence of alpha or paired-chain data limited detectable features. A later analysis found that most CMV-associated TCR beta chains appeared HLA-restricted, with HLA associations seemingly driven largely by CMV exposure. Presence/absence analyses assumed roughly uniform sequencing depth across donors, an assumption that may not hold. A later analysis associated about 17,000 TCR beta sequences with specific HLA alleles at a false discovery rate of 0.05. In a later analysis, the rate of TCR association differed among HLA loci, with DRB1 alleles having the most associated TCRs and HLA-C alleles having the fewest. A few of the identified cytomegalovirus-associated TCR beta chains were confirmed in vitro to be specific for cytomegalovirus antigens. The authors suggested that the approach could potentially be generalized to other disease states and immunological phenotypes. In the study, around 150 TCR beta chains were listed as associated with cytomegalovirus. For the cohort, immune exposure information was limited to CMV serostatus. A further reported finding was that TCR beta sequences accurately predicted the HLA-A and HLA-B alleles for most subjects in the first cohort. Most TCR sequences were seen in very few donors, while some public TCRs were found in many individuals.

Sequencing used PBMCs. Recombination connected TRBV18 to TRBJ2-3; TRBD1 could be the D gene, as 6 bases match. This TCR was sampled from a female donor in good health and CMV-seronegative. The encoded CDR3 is CASSPGGAADTQYF. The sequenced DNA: TGTGCCAGCTCACCAGGGGGCGCGGCAGATACGCAGTATTTT.